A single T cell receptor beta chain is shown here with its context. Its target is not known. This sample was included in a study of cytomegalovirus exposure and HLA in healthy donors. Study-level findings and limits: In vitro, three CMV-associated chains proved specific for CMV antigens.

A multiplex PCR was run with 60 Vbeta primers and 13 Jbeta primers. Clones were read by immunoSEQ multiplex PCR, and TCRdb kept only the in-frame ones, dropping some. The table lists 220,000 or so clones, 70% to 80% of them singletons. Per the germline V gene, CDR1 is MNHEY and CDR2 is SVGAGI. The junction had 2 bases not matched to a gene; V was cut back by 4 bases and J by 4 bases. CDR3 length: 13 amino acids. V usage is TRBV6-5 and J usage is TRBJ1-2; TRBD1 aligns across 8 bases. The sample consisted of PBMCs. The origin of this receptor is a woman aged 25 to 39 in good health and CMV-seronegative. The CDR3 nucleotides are TGTGCCAGCAGTTCGCAGGGGGCCTATGGCTACACCTTC. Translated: CASSSQGAYGYTF.